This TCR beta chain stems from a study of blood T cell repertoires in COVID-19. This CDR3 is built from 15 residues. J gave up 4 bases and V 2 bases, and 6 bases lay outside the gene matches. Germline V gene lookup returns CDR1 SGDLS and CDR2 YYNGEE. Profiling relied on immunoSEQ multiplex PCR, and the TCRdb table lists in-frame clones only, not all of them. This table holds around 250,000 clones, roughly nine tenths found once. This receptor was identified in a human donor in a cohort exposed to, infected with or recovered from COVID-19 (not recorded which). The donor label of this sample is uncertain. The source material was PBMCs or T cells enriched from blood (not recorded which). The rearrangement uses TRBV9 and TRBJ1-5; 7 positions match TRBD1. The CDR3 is CASSVEAGGNQPQHF. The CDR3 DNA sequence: TGTGCCAGCAGCGTCGAGGCAGGGGGAAATCAGCCCCAGCATTTT.